Presented here are 5 T cell receptor beta chains from one specimen sequenced in a study of cytomegalovirus exposure and HLA in healthy donors. PCR was performed using 60 Vbeta and 13 Jbeta primers. Produced via immunoSEQ multiplex PCR; TCRdb's table is partial and in-frame only. The table lists 210,000 or so clones, 75% to 90% of them singletons. The material sequenced was PBMCs. The receptors here all came from a boy aged 2 to 10 in good health and CMV-seronegative.

V gene TRBV7-9 combines with J gene TRBJ2-7; D unclear. Germline V gene sequence: CDR1 SEHNR, CDR2 FQNEAQ (reference sequence). CDR3 length: 12 residues. V was clipped by 3 bases and J by 6 bases, with 9 bases between them. The CDR3 coding sequence is TGTGCCAGCAGCTTCGAGTTTTTCGAGCAGTACTTC. Residues: CASSFEFFEQYF.

The chain joins TRBV30 to TRBJ1-6, with D tentatively TRBD1 (5 bases). The germline V gene has CDR1 GTSNPN and CDR2 SVGIG (reference sequence). This CDR3 has 13 amino acids. Trimming removed 4 bases from V and 10 bases from J, with 14 bases in between. The CDR3 DNA sequence: TGTGCCTGGAATACCCAGGGTGGGTCACCCCTCCACTTT. Its translation: CAWNTQGGSPLHF. The full variable domain, completed using reference TRBV30 and TRBJ1-6, is SQTIHQWPATLVQPVGSPLSLECTVEGTSNPNLYWYRQAAGRGLQLLFYSVGIGQISSEVPQNLSASRPQDRQFILSSKKLLLSDSGFYLCAWNTQGGSPLHFGNGTRLTVT.

This rearrangement joins TRBV27 to TRBJ1-2; perhaps TRBD1 as D (6 bases). Trimming removed 2 bases from V and 4 bases from J, with 8 bases in between. This CDR3 region has 13 residues. In germline, CDR1 is MNHEY, CDR2 SMNVEV (reference sequence). The CDR3 protein is CASSLATGYGYTF. DNA of the CDR3: TGTGCCAGCAGTTTAGCGACAGGCTATGGCTACACCTTC.

On this clone: The same CDR3 arises from other DNA sequences in this sample as well. The V gene is TRBV30, the J gene TRBJ2-3, with TRBD2 matching 8 bases. The germline V gene encodes CDR1 GTSNPN and CDR2 SVGIG (reference sequence). The CDR3 contains 14 residues. Trimming cost V 3 bases and J 0 bases; bases outside gene matches: 2. This chain's CDR3 is CAWRASGSTDTQYF. CDR3 DNA: TGTGCCTGGAGAGCTAGCGGGAGCACAGATACGCAGTATTTT.

This sequence joins TRBV27 and TRBJ1-6, with a weak D call TRBD1 (6 bases). Per germline, CDR1 MNHEY and CDR2 SMNVEV (reference sequence). The CDR3 extends over 15 amino acids. With 2 bases removed from V and 7 bases from J, the gap between germline ends came to 12 bases. CDR3 in DNA: TGTGCCAGCAGTTTAGGACAGTCTAGCAATTCACCCCTCCACTTT. The encoded protein is CASSLGQSSNSPLHF.